Here is one T cell receptor (beta chain) with its context. Samples had at least 7 million PBMCs isolated from them. Combining a sample-barcoded 5' primer with a J-beta primer mix, a second PCR ran for about 7 to 11 cycles. Unique molecular identifiers of 12 random nucleotides labeled each cDNA. TCRdb ran MiXCR on the 5' RACE reads and lists one entry per CDR3 protein. This sample yields 1,500,000 or so distinct CDR3 sequences, of which 59% are seen a single time; 6.5% to 8% belongs to the top ten. The trim removed 2 bases at V and 7 bases at J, leaving 3 bases unmatched. Germline V gene sequence: CDR1 SGDLS, CDR2 YYNGEE. The CDR3 loop spans 13 amino acids. This entry belongs to a study of blood T cells in healthy people across ages.

This sequence was found in a man between 18 and 29 years old in good health. The sequencing input was blood. The chain joins TRBV9 to TRBJ2-1; 7 bases fit TRBD2. As DNA, the CDR3 is TGTGCCAGCAGCGTGCGGGAGTGGAATGAGCAGTTCTTC. It yields the protein CASSVREWNEQFF.